This T cell receptor (beta chain) was recovered during a study of identical twins. Looked up from germline, CDR1 is DFQATT and CDR2 is SNEGSKA (reference sequence). With 3 bases clipped from V and 5 bases from J, the junction kept 5 bases outside the gene matches. The CDR3 totals 14 residues. General study findings and limits: Without tracking the same donors, conclusions rested on cross-sectional statistical analysis.

Each cDNA held unique molecular identifiers, and template switching gave it a universal primer site. In TCRdb, the 5' RACE reads were re-called with MiXCR into one record per CDR3 protein. The sample includes hundreds of thousands of distinct CDR3 sequences, around 6% of them seen just once. The table lists this clonotype with a few counts. Its antigen is currently unknown. The receptor comes from a man aged 18 to 29 in good health. The sequencing input was naive T cells sorted from blood. The chain employs TRBV20-1 and TRBJ2-5; TRBD2 matches at 11 bases. CDR3 nucleotides: TGCAGTGCTAGGTTAGCGGGAGGGATGGAGACCCAGTACTTC. This encodes CSARLAGGMETQYF.